Described below is a single T cell receptor (beta chain) sequence and its context. Its matching antigen is unknown. After removal of 8 bases from V and 8 bases from J, the junction contained 20 bases not matched to a gene. Germline V CDR1 and CDR2: SNHLY, FYNNEI. CDR3 length: 18 residues. The data were obtained in a study of CD8+CD57+ T cells in acquired aplastic anemia. Patients selected for sequencing had displayed CD8+CD57+ cell expansion by flow cytometry. Genomic DNA templated the TCR beta VDJ and CDR3 profiling. TCRdb used MiXCR to reprocess the reads, holding one entry per CDR3 protein. The table lists over 15,000 distinct CDR3 sequences, 30% to 45% of them singletons. Study-level findings and limits: CD8+CD57+ cells in patients trailed total CD4+ and CD8+ pools in diversity.

This chain connects TRBV2 to TRBJ2-2, with TRBD2 matching 10 bases. The receptor was isolated from a human donor with aplastic anemia. Sequencing was carried out using CD8+CD57+ T cells sorted from PBMCs. Subset described: bead-enriched CD8+CD57+ effector memory T cells from SAA patients. The chain's CDR3 is CASGHPPGLASQRGELFF. Here the CDR3 DNA reads TGTGCCAGCGGTCACCCCCCGGGACTAGCGTCCCAAAGGGGGGAGCTGTTTTTT.